This TCR beta chain was captured in a study of blood T cell repertoires in COVID-19. As for the study in general: Sites across the United States, Italy and Spain contributed samples from acute and convalescent COVID-19.

Patients in Seattle were enrolled during active infection, then followed longitudinally. Source study methods: Nucleated cell number was recorded as an estimate derived from reference gene primer amplification. Measured with immunoSEQ multiplex PCR; TCRdb has only the in-frame clones, and not every one. V, J and clone size are those of that table, while D and trimming were read from the DNA. This table has 250,000 to 350,000 clones, 88% appearing once. The CDR3 has 14 residues. V lost 3 bases, J lost 2 bases, and 5 bases stayed unmatched. The germline gives CDR1 SGHRS, CDR2 YFSETQ. The TCR originated in a woman aged 30 to 39 with COVID-19, enrolled during active disease. This chain uses TRBV5-1 with TRBJ2-7; TRBD2 matches 7 bases. The source material was peripheral blood. In DNA form, the CDR3 reads TGCGCCAGCAGCTCGGGAGGAGGGGCCTACGAGCAGTACTTC. It yields the protein CASSSGGGAYEQYF.